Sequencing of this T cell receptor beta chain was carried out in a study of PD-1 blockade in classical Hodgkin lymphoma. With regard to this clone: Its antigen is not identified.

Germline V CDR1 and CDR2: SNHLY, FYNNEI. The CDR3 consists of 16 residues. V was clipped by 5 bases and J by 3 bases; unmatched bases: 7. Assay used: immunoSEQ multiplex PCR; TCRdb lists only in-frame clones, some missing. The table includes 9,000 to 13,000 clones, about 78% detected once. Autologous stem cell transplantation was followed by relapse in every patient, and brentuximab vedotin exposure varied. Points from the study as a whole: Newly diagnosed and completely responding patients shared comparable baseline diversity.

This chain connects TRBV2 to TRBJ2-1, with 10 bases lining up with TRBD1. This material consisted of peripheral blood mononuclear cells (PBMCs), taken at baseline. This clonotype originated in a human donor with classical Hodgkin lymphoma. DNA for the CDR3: TGTGCCAGCAGTCAAAGGACAGGGGGGAACTACAATGAGCAGTTCTTC. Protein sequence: CASSQRTGGNYNEQFF. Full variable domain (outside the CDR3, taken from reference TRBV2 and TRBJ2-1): EPEVTQTPSHQVTQMGQEVILRCVPISNHLYFYWYRQILGQKVEFLVSFYNNEISEKSEIFDDQFSVERPDGSNFTLKIRSTKLEDSAMYFCASSQRTGGNYNEQFFGPGTRLTVL.